This entry concerns a single T cell receptor (beta chain). Relative to the germline gene, one junction end is altered; a read error may explain this. These data are taken from a study of identical twins. Germline CDR1 reads LGHDT; CDR2 reads YNNKEL (reference sequence). The CDR3 has 15 amino acids. TCRdb fed the 5' RACE reads into MiXCR, producing one record per CDR3 protein. The table lists around 550,000 distinct CDR3 sequences, approximately 14% of them singletons, with less than 0.5% in the top ten. In addition, the sample was reused for a study of yellow fever vaccine responses in identical twins.

The gene calls are TRBV3-1 and TRBJ2-5; D is possibly TRBD2 (6 bases). This receptor was taken from a woman aged 18-35 years in good health. The specimen was CD4+ T cells sorted from blood. The CDR3, as DNA: TGTGCCAGTAGCCAAGCCCGCGGGACTGCAGAGACCCAGTACTTC. Translated, it gives CASSQARGTAETQYF.